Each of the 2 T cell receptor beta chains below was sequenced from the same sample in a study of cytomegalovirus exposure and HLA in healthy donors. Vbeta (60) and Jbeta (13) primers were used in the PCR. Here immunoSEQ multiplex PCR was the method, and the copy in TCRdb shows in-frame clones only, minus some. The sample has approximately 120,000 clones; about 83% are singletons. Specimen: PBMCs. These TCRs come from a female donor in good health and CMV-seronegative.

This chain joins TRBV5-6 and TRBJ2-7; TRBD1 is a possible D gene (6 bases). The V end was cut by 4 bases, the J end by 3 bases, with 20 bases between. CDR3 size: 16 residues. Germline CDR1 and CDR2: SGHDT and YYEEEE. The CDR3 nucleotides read TGTGCCAGCAGCCCCCCGGACAGCGAACTTAGCTACGAGCAGTACTTC. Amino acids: CASSPPDSELSYEQYF.

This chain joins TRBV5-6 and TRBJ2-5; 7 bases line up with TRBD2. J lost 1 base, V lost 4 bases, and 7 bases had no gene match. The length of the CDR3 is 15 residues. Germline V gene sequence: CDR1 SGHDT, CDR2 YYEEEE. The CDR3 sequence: CASSASPSGQETQYF. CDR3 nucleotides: TGTGCCAGCAGCGCCAGCCCTAGCGGCCAAGAGACCCAGTACTTC.